This record looks at one T cell receptor beta chain sequence and its context. The data derive from a study of blood T cell repertoires in COVID-19. Overall study context: Whether acute or convalescent, the COVID-19 samples came from the United States, Italy and Spain. Nucleic acid was either cDNA or gDNA, and it came from T cells, B-cell-depleted T cells, or PBMCs.

The V gene end was trimmed by 5 bases and the J gene end by 0 bases; junction bases not matched to a gene: 6. CDR3 length equals 15 residues. Germline V gene lookup returns CDR1 SGHTA and CDR2 FQGNSA. As processed by the authors: Researchers report that nucleated cell counts were estimated from reference gene primer amplification. Produced via immunoSEQ multiplex PCR; TCRdb's table is partial and in-frame only. That table gives V, J and clone size, and the DNA gave D and trimming. The data contain some 200,000 clones, roughly 90% of them singletons. This chain uses TRBV7-2 with TRBJ1-1, with 7 bases fitting TRBD1. The clonotype was recovered from a woman in her forties or fifties in a cohort exposed to, infected with or recovered from COVID-19 (not recorded which). Sequencing was done on a sample of PBMCs or T cells enriched from blood (not recorded which). The CDR3: CASSPLTGLNTEAFF. The CDR3 DNA reads as TGTGCCAGCAGCCCGTTGACAGGGCTGAACACTGAAGCTTTCTTT.